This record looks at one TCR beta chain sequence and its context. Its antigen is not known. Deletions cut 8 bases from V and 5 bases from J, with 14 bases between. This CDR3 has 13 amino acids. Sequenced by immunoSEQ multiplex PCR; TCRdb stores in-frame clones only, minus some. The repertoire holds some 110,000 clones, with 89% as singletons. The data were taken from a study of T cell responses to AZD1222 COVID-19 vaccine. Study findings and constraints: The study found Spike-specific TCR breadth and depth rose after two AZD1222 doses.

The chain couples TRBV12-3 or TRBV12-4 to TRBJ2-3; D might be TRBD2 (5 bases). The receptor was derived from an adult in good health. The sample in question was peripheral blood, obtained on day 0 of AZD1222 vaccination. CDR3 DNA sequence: TGTGCCAGCCAACTAGGGATCAAAGATACGCAGTATTTT. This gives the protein CASQLGIKDTQYF.